The 17 T cell receptor beta chains below all came from one sample that was sequenced in a study of shared clonotypes between healthy human individuals. Clones were sequenced by immunoSEQ multiplex PCR, and TCRdb holds only the in-frame ones, with some missing. Of roughly 1,500,000 clones listed, 95% to 99% are singletons. Material for sequencing was naive CD4+ T cells sorted from blood. Subset indicated: CD45RA+ positively selected. These TCRs come from a man aged 25 to 40 in good health.

Comment on this clone: Other DNA variants within this sample encode the same CDR3. The chain joins TRBV19 to TRBJ1-1; TRBD1 might be the D (6 bases). This CDR3 is 13 amino acids long. Germline CDR1 and CDR2: LNHDA and SQIVND (reference sequence). V lost 5 bases to trimming and J lost 1 base, with 8 bases between them. DNA of the CDR3: TGTGCCAGTAGTCGACAGGCGAACACTGAAGCTTTCTTT. Its protein product is CASSRQANTEAFF.

V is TRBV5-4 and J is TRBJ2-7; 11 nucleotides agree with TRBD2. There are 16 residues in the CDR3. The germline gives CDR1 SGHNT, CDR2 YYREEE (reference sequence). V shed 4 bases and J 2 bases; nucleotides not matched to a gene: 8. The CDR3 sequence: CASSRLAGGGTYEQYF. Written as DNA, the CDR3 is TGTGCCAGCAGCCGATTAGCGGGAGGGGGAACCTACGAGCAGTACTTC. Using reference TRBV5-4 and TRBJ2-7 for the parts outside the CDR3, the full variable domain is ETGVTQSPTHLIKTRGQQVTLRCSSQSGHNTVSWYQQALGQGPQFIFQYYREEENGRGNFPPRFSGLQFPNYSSELNVNALELDDSALYLCASSRLAGGGTYEQYFGPGTRLTVT.

This clone has only one observation. Different DNA sequences within this sample yield the same CDR3. The chain joins TRBV29-1 to TRBJ1-3, with D unresolved. Looked up from germline, CDR1 is SQVTM and CDR2 is ANQGSEA. The CDR3 totals 14 residues. The V gene lost 1 base and the J gene lost 0 bases, with 7 bases spanning the gap. The CDR3 here is CSVEGRHSGNTIYF. The CDR3 DNA follows: TGCAGCGTTGAAGGCAGGCACTCTGGAAACACCATATATTTT.

The rearrangement links TRBV28 to TRBJ1-1, with unresolved D. V dropped 7 bases and J dropped 0 bases, with 24 bases sitting between them. Germline CDR1 and CDR2: MDHEN and SYDVKM. This CDR3 contains 18 residues. CDR3 nucleotide sequence: TGTGCCAGCACCTCACTCTCTCCGGGGTTAGGTATGAACACTGAAGCTTTCTTT. Protein product: CASTSLSPGLGMNTEAFF.

This chain links TRBV5-1 with TRBJ2-1; 7 bases match TRBD2. V trimming: 4 bases; J trimming: 4 bases; junction bases outside the gene matches: 11. Germline values: CDR1 SGHRS, CDR2 YFSETQ. The CDR3 covers 16 residues. The CDR3 spells CASSSGMLSAYNEQFF. The CDR3 coding sequence is TGCGCCAGCAGCAGCGGGATGCTGTCGGCGTACAATGAGCAGTTCTTC.

CDR3 in amino acids: CASSSRDRGTEAFF. In DNA, the CDR3 is TGTGCCAGCAGCTCAAGAGACAGGGGCACTGAAGCTTTCTTT. The chain links TRBV7-2 to TRBJ1-1; 8 bases align to TRBD1. V shed 4 bases, J shed 4 bases, and the junction held 5 bases outside the gene matches. Per the germline V gene, CDR1 is SGHTA and CDR2 is FQGNSA. The CDR3 runs 14 residues. The variable domain in full, completed from reference TRBV7-2 and TRBJ1-1, reads GAGVSQSPSNKVTEKGKDVELRCDPISGHTALYWYRQSLGQGLEFLIYFQGNSAPDKSGLPSDRFSAERTGGSVSTLTIQRTQQEDSAVYLCASSSRDRGTEAFFGQGTRLTVV.

The count of this clone is one. V gene TRBV19 combines with J gene TRBJ2-3; the match to TRBD2 covers 16 bases. The J segment lost 3 bases and the V segment lost 5 bases, leaving 14 bases of the junction unmatched. Germline values: CDR1 LNHDA, CDR2 SQIVND (reference sequence). The CDR3 length is 20 residues. CDR3 residues: CASSPSTGTSGRAVTDTQYF. CDR3 DNA sequence: TGTGCCAGTAGTCCAAGTACCGGGACTAGCGGGAGGGCCGTTACAGATACGCAGTATTTT.

The genes are TRBV30 and TRBJ2-2; D unresolved. Trimming stripped 1 base from V and 0 bases from J, with 6 bases between. Per the germline V gene, CDR1 is GTSNPN and CDR2 is SVGIG (reference sequence). The CDR3 runs to 14 residues. The CDR3 region is CAWSAQPNTGELFF. CDR3 sequence (DNA): TGTGCCTGGAGTGCCCAGCCGAACACCGGGGAGCTGTTTTTT.

The genes are TRBV19 and TRBJ2-7; the D is unclear. Per germline, CDR1 LNHDA and CDR2 SQIVND (reference sequence). Between the trimmed V and J ends, which lost 5 bases and 2 bases, there was a span of 10 bases. There are 13 residues in the CDR3. The CDR3 DNA reads TGTGCCAGTAGTGTCGATTCAGCCTACGAGCAGTACTTC. It translates to CASSVDSAYEQYF.

This chain links TRBV5-6 with TRBJ2-7; D is ambiguous. This CDR3 comprises 15 residues. Between the trimmed V and J ends, which lost 0 bases and 3 bases, there was a span of 13 bases. Germline loops: CDR1 SGHDT, CDR2 YYEEEE. For the CDR3, the DNA is TGTGCCAGCAGCTTGGCTGGCGGTCCGAACTACGAGCAGTACTTC. It codes for CASSLAGGPNYEQYF.

This chain joins TRBV4-1 and TRBJ1-4; D gene uncertain. V shed 1 base and J shed 7 bases, with 7 bases lying between them. The length of the CDR3 is 13 residues. Germline V lookup: CDR1 MGHRA, CDR2 YSYEKL. The CDR3 DNA is TGCGCCAGCAGCCAAGTCGAGGGTGAAAAACTGTTTTTT. Translated: CASSQVEGEKLFF.

The chain combines TRBV14 with TRBJ1-2; D remains unclear. Germline V CDR1 and CDR2: SGHDN, FVKESK. The CDR3 runs to 14 residues. Trimming cost V 1 base and J 4 bases, with 10 bases left between them. Here the CDR3 DNA reads TGTGCCAGCAGCCAAGTCTTCAACAGCTATGGCTACACCTTC. Encoded protein: CASSQVFNSYGYTF.

The V gene is TRBV9, the J gene TRBJ2-7, with D possibly TRBD2 on 6 matching bases. The CDR3 totals 16 residues. V was pared by 0 bases and J by 5 bases, with 18 bases between. Germline CDR1 and CDR2: SGDLS and YYNGEE. CDR3 region: CASSVASFGSLHEQYF. The DNA of the CDR3 is TGTGCCAGCAGCGTAGCTTCCTTCGGGAGTCTTCACGAGCAGTACTTC.

The V call is TRBV2, the J call TRBJ2-7; 10 nucleotides line up with TRBD1. Trimming cost V 7 bases and J 4 bases; bases outside gene matches: 1. Germline assignment: CDR1 SNHLY and CDR2 FYNNEI. The CDR3 spans 12 residues. CDR3 sequence reads: CASMGQGYEQYF. The CDR3 DNA sequence: TGTGCCAGCATGGGACAGGGGTACGAGCAGTACTTC.

This chain's CDR3 is CSARVQVGQFF. DNA of the CDR3: TGCAGTGCTAGAGTACAGGTCGGGCAGTTCTTC. The chain employs TRBV20-1 and TRBJ2-1; weak D call: TRBD1 (5 bases). Germline V gene data show CDR1 as DFQATT and CDR2 as SNEGSKA (reference sequence). Trimming took 1 base from V and 12 from J, leaving 10 bases between them. This CDR3 comprises 11 residues.

This chain uses TRBV2 with TRBJ1-5; D perhaps matches TRBD1 (5 bases). Looked up from germline, CDR1 is SNHLY and CDR2 is FYNNEI. The length of the CDR3 is 17 residues. V lost 5 bases, J lost 0 bases, and 17 bases lay in between. The CDR3 spells CASSSKPGRDSNQPQHF. Written as DNA, the CDR3 is TGTGCCAGCAGTTCTAAACCGGGACGGGATAGCAATCAGCCCCAGCATTTT.

V is TRBV19 and J is TRBJ1-1; D remains ambiguous. Germline CDR1 and CDR2: LNHDA and SQIVND (reference sequence). The V gene lost 7 bases and the J gene lost 3 bases, with 15 bases spanning the gap. This CDR3 is built from 14 residues. CDR3: CASIAGLLDTEAFF. In DNA, the CDR3 is TGTGCCAGTATAGCGGGTCTCTTGGACACTGAAGCTTTCTTT.